A selection of T cell receptor beta chains follows, all from one sample in a study of CD4 T cells in relation to SARS-CoV-2 and coronaviruses. No antigens are known for them. Method: immunoSEQ multiplex PCR; TCRdb's copy keeps in-frame clones and lacks some. This sample has roughly 21,000 clones, with roughly 82% found just once. Specimen: CD4+ T cells from PBMCs, cultured in vitro. All receptors derive from a human donor in good health. The CDR3 runs from the conserved cysteine through the conserved F or W. D genes are given only for firm matches. Clone size is stated in some rows and not others, as once, few, many or a class when expanded.

V	size	D	J	CDR3	DNA
TRBV18	.	TRBD2	TRBJ2-1	CASSPRDYSYNEQFF	TGTGCCAGCTCACCCCGGGACTATAGCTACAATGAGCAGTTCTTC
TRBV11-3	.	TRBD2	TRBJ2-3	CASSLGATSGGANTQYF	TGTGCCAGCAGCTTAGGTGCGACTAGCGGGGGCGCCAATACGCAGTATTTT
TRBV5-1	.	TRBD1	TRBJ2-3	CASSFTGGAGTDTQYF	TGCGCCAGCAGCTTTACAGGGGGCGCTGGCACAGATACGCAGTATTTT
TRBV5-1	.	.	TRBJ2-5	CASSFGETGETQYF	TGCGCCAGCAGCTTTGGCGAAACGGGGGAGACCCAGTACTTC
TRBV12-3/TRBV12-4	.	.	TRBJ1-2	CASSLSNNYGYTF	TGTGCCAGCAGTTTATCGAATAACTATGGCTACACCTTC
TRBV27	.	TRBD1	TRBJ1-2	CASSLAGGGNGYTF	TGTGCCAGCAGTTTAGCAGGGGGAGGTAATGGCTACACCTTC
TRBV7-3	.	.	TRBJ1-2	CASSAGRIGEPHGYTF	TGTGCCAGCAGCGCGGGGAGGATCGGGGAACCGCATGGCTACACCTTC
TRBV19	.	TRBD1	TRBJ2-1	CASSTDRENEQFF	TGTGCCAGTAGTACAGACAGGGAAAATGAGCAGTTCTTC
TRBV12-3/TRBV12-4	.	TRBD2	TRBJ2-7	CAGGREGGYEQYF	TGTGCCGGCGGGCGGGAGGGGGGGTACGAGCAGTACTTC
TRBV5-1	.	TRBD1	TRBJ2-1	CASSMAGTVYNEQFF	TGCGCCAGCAGCATGGCCGGGACAGTCTACAATGAGCAGTTCTTC
TRBV30	.	TRBD2	TRBJ2-3	CAWTPGLHTDTQYF	TGTGCCTGGACTCCGGGACTACACACAGATACGCAGTATTTT
TRBV9	.	.	TRBJ2-7	CASSPITYGEQYF	TGTGCCAGCAGCCCGATCACCTATGGGGAGCAGTACTTC
TRBV5-1	few	.	TRBJ2-2	CASSWTTAPNTGELFF	TGCGCCAGCAGCTGGACCACAGCACCCAACACCGGGGAGCTGTTTTTT
TRBV6-2/TRBV6-3	.	TRBD2	TRBJ2-5	CASSPPPVREDKTQYF	TGTGCCAGCAGTCCCCCCCCGGTTCGGGAGGATAAGACCCAGTACTTC
TRBV4-1	few	.	TRBJ2-2	CASSQGMLGGPRTGELFF	TGCGCCAGCAGCCAAGGAATGTTGGGGGGCCCAAGGACCGGGGAGCTGTTTTTT
TRBV5-4	few	TRBD2	TRBJ2-5	CASSSGLAGSETQYF	TGTGCCAGCAGCTCGGGACTAGCGGGGTCAGAGACCCAGTACTTC
TRBV6-5	.	.	TRBJ2-7	CASMSLGGPYEQYF	TGTGCCAGCATGAGTCTGGGGGGCCCCTACGAGCAGTACTTC
TRBV5-1	.	.	TRBJ2-5	CASSFGTLAGETQYF	TGCGCCAGCAGCTTCGGGACATTGGCTGGAGAGACCCAGTACTTC
TRBV5-6	.	TRBD2	TRBJ2-1	CASSSHGGGLAGGSNEQFF	TGTGCCAGCAGCTCTCATGGAGGGGGACTAGCGGGGGGGAGCAATGAGCAGTTCTTC
TRBV4-1	.	.	TRBJ2-2	CASSQPLGGELFF	TGCGCCAGCAGCCAACCCCTGGGCGGGGAGCTGTTTTTT
TRBV7-2	.	.	TRBJ2-1	CASSYQSRSYNEQFF	TGTGCCAGCAGCTACCAATCCCGCTCCTACAATGAGCAGTTCTTC
TRBV4-3	.	TRBD1	TRBJ1-1	CASSLGTELNTEAFF	TGCGCCAGCAGCCTAGGGACAGAGCTGAACACTGAAGCTTTCTTT
TRBV2	few	.	TRBJ2-7	CASRPGLVEYEQYF	TGTGCCAGCAGGCCCGGTTTAGTCGAATACGAGCAGTACTTC
TRBV15	once	TRBD2	TRBJ2-1	CATRELGGVAGGYNEQFF	TGTGCCACCCGGGAGTTAGGTGGGGTAGCGGGGGGCTACAATGAGCAGTTCTTC
TRBV20-1	.	.	TRBJ1-6	CSASPQARGSPLHF	TGCAGTGCTAGTCCCCAGGCCAGGGGTTCACCCCTCCACTTT
TRBV29-1	.	.	TRBJ1-1	CSVEENNYGGPNTEAFF	TGCAGCGTTGAAGAGAACAATTACGGGGGCCCCAACACTGAAGCTTTCTTT
TRBV18	.	TRBD1	TRBJ1-1	CASSEGQTNTEAFF	TGTGCCAGCTCAGAGGGACAGACGAACACTGAAGCTTTCTTT
TRBV7-2	.	.	TRBJ2-2	CASSPIANTGELFF	TGTGCCAGCAGCCCTATAGCGAACACCGGGGAGCTGTTTTTT
TRBV5-1	.	.	TRBJ1-2	CASSPGTTNRGYTF	TGCGCCAGCAGCCCTGGGACGACTAATCGGGGCTACACCTTC
TRBV6-5	.	.	TRBJ2-1	CASRGYNEQFF	TGTGCCAGCAGGGGTTACAATGAGCAGTTCTTC
TRBV3-1/TRBV3-2	few	TRBD2	TRBJ2-7	CASSQGGSGSFDEQYF	TGTGCCAGCAGCCAAGGGGGAAGCGGGAGTTTCGACGAGCAGTACTTC
TRBV27	.	.	TRBJ1-3	CASPRWGNSGNTIYF	TGTGCCAGCCCCCGTTGGGGTAACTCTGGAAACACCATATATTTT
TRBV9	.	TRBD1	TRBJ1-4	CASSATLPGGREKLFF	TGTGCCAGCAGCGCCACCCTCCCAGGGGGCCGGGAAAAACTGTTTTTT
TRBV11-2	.	TRBD2	TRBJ2-7	CASSLDVSGGARLYEQYF	TGTGCCAGCAGCTTAGATGTCAGCGGGGGCGCCCGACTCTACGAGCAGTACTTC
TRBV9	few	.	TRBJ1-1	CASSVDPDVNTEAFF	TGTGCCAGCAGCGTAGACCCAGATGTAAACACTGAAGCTTTCTTT
TRBV16	.	TRBD1	TRBJ2-1	CASSPLGGRDRKNEQFF	TGTGCCAGCAGCCCCCTCGGGGGTCGGGACAGGAAGAATGAGCAGTTCTTC
TRBV3-1/TRBV3-2	.	TRBD2	TRBJ2-5	CASSRGVAGGRETQYF	TGTGCCAGCAGCCGAGGGGTCGCGGGGGGGCGAGAGACCCAGTACTTC
TRBV5-4	.	.	TRBJ2-4	CASSSSRGRGQNIQYF	TGTGCCAGCAGCTCGTCCCGGGGGCGGGGGCAAAACATTCAGTACTTC
TRBV19	.	TRBD1	TRBJ2-7	CASSMQGQGNEQYF	TGTGCCAGTAGTATGCAGGGACAGGGAAACGAGCAGTACTTC
TRBV1	.	.	TRBJ1-2	CTSSHGHYGYTF	TGCACCAGCAGTCACGGGCACTATGGCTACACCTTC
TRBV10-3	.	.	TRBJ1-1	CAISPGTTNTEAFF	TGTGCCATCAGTCCCGGGACAACGAACACTGAAGCTTTCTTT
TRBV7-3	.	.	TRBJ2-3	CASSLLGVGDTQYF	TGTGCCAGCAGCTTACTGGGAGTGGGGGATACGCAGTATTTT
TRBV6-6	.	.	TRBJ2-3	CASSYSVSTDTQYF	TGTGCCAGCAGTTACTCAGTCAGCACAGATACGCAGTATTTT
TRBV4-3	.	.	TRBJ1-4	CASSQRPGRNEKLFF	TGCGCCAGCAGCCAAAGGCCAGGCCGTAATGAAAAACTGTTTTTT
TRBV4-1	.	.	TRBJ1-2	CASSQDPADRYGYTF	TGCGCCAGCAGCCAAGATCCGGCTGACCGCTATGGCTACACCTTC
TRBV29-1	.	.	TRBJ2-2	CSVVKPAGGGELFF	TGCAGCGTAGTAAAACCCGCCGGGGGCGGGGAGCTGTTTTTT
TRBV11-2	.	TRBD2	TRBJ2-1	CASSLSGGSSNEQFF	TGTGCCAGCAGCTTAAGCGGGGGCTCCTCGAATGAGCAGTTCTTC
TRBV5-4	.	.	TRBJ1-2	CASSLGQNYGYTF	TGTGCCAGCAGCTTGGGACAGAACTATGGCTACACCTTC
TRBV20-1	.	.	TRBJ2-7	CSAGEGEQYF	TGCAGTGCTGGAGAGGGGGAGCAGTACTTC
TRBV11-2	large	.	TRBJ2-7	CASSLESLTRPWGEQYF	TGTGCCAGCAGCTTAGAGTCACTGACTCGTCCCTGGGGCGAGCAGTACTTC
TRBV4-1	.	.	TRBJ2-3	CASTPREGADTQYF	TGCGCCAGCACCCCAAGGGAAGGGGCAGATACGCAGTATTTT
TRBV2	.	.	TRBJ2-6	CASSPTLVSGANVLTF	TGTGCCAGCAGTCCTACTCTCGTCTCTGGGGCCAACGTCCTGACTTTC
TRBV30	once	.	TRBJ2-7	CAWSVGGIGYEQYF	TGTGCCTGGAGTGTAGGGGGAATTGGGTACGAGCAGTACTTC
TRBV6-5	.	TRBD1	TRBJ2-7	CASSTTTGNYEQYF	TGTGCCAGCAGTACCACGACAGGGAACTACGAGCAGTACTTC
TRBV5-4	.	TRBD1	TRBJ2-7	CASTRDRTYEQYF	TGTGCCAGCACCCGGGACAGAACTTACGAGCAGTACTTC
TRBV6-5	few	.	TRBJ2-1	CASSSTLREQFF	TGTGCCAGCAGTTCAACACTGCGTGAGCAGTTCTTC
TRBV5-6	.	.	TRBJ2-7	CASSYTAHEQYF	TGTGCCAGCAGCTATACGGCCCACGAGCAGTACTTC
TRBV27	.	.	TRBJ2-1	CASTSYNEQFF	TGTGCCAGCACCTCTTACAATGAGCAGTTCTTC